The 28 T cell receptor beta chains in this list originate from one sample, sequenced in a study of spatial heterogeneity in lung cancer. Time point in this sample: sample taken at primary tumor resection. Their antigens are not known. TCRdb itself ran the 5' RACE reads through MiXCR, one entry per CDR3 protein. The top ten hold approximately 30% of the sample, which has several hundred distinct CDR3 sequences, 16% seen once. Study outcomes and limitations: For expanded intratumoral alpha and beta TCRs, counts tracked tumor mutation counts.

Here the sequenced sample was lung tumor tissue, taken at surgery. The receptor set was obtained from a female donor with early-stage non-small cell lung cancer.

This clonotype was observed a single time. A library made for alpha chains picked up this beta chain off target, so its size means little. The chain is built from TRBV5-1 and TRBJ1-1, with 8 bases identical to TRBD1. CDR1 is SGHRS and CDR2 is YFSETQ in the germline V gene. CDR3 size: 15 residues. V shed 0 bases, J shed 5 bases, and the junction held 6 bases outside the gene matches. DNA for the CDR3: TGCGCCAGCAGCTTGGACGCAGGGGGCCGGACTGAAGCTTTCTTT. Protein sequence: CASSLDAGGRTEAFF.

This clonotype has just a few counts. Because the library targeted alpha chains, this beta chain is an off-target read whose size means little. This sequence joins TRBV12-3 or TRBV12-4 and TRBJ2-5; TRBD1 aligns across 7 bases. V shed 8 bases, J shed 3 bases, and the junction held 9 bases outside the gene matches. The CDR3 loop spans 14 amino acids. CDR3 nucleotide sequence: TGTGCCAGCGCAAGACAGGGAAGGAAAGAGACCCAGTACTTC. Translating it yields CASARQGRKETQYF.

Turning to this clonotype: This beta chain is a stray read from a library made for alpha chains; its abundance is not meaningful. This chain uses TRBV5-6 with TRBJ2-5; D is undetermined. CDR3 size: 14 residues. V lost 4 bases to trimming and J lost 5 bases, with 15 bases between them. CDR1 and CDR2 (germline): SGHDT, YYEEEE. The CDR3 loop is CASSLWAPEETQYF. The CDR3 coding sequence is TGTGCCAGCAGCCTTTGGGCACCCGAGGAGACCCAGTACTTC. Drawing the rest from reference TRBV5-6 and TRBJ2-5, the complete variable domain is DAGVTQSPTHLIKTRGQQVTLRCSPKSGHDTVSWYQQALGQGPQFIFQYYEEEERQRGNFPDRFSGHQFPNYSSELNVNALLLGDSALYLCASSLWAPEETQYFGPGTRLLVL.

Within the sample, this clonotype is large. A library prepared for alpha chains yielded this beta chain as an off-target read; its size is of little meaning. The gene calls are TRBV7-2 and TRBJ2-4, with 7 bases matching TRBD2. Germline V gene sequence: CDR1 SGHTA, CDR2 FQGNSA. This CDR3 has 14 residues. V shed 5 bases and J 5 bases; nucleotides not matched to a gene: 6. CDR3 nucleotide sequence: TGTGCCAGCAGCCAAGGCGGGGGACAAAACATTCAGTACTTC. Translation gives CASSQGGGQNIQYF.

This clonotype is judged large. This beta chain represents an off-target read in a library built for alpha chains; its size is of limited meaning. The chain joins TRBV24-1 to TRBJ2-5; D gene ambiguous. Per the germline V gene, CDR1 is KGHDR and CDR2 is SFDVKD. Trimming removed 9 bases from V and 2 bases from J, with 12 bases in between. The CDR3 spans 13 residues. This chain's CDR3 is CATEEARQETQYF. The DNA for the CDR3 is TGTGCCACCGAAGAAGCGAGGCAAGAGACCCAGTACTTC.

There are a few counts of this clonotype. Because this beta chain is a stray read in a library intended to capture alpha chains, its abundance should not be given much weight. The V call is TRBV7-2, the J call TRBJ2-3; D not certain. The CDR3 has 12 residues. V lost 5 bases and J lost 11, with 14 bases in between. Germline V gene lookup returns CDR1 SGHTA and CDR2 FQGNSA. CDR3 sequence reads: CASSPGPNEQYF. The CDR3 DNA sequence: TGTGCCAGCAGCCCGGGTCCGAATGAGCAGTATTTT.

A word on this clonotype: This beta chain is a stray sequence in a library constructed for alpha chains; its clone size is not meaningful. The chain employs TRBV4-2 and TRBJ1-3, with D hard to call. Trimming stripped 0 bases from V and 0 bases from J, with 6 bases between. Germline V gene sequence: CDR1 LGHNA, CDR2 YNFKEQ. The length of the CDR3 is 15 residues. DNA for the CDR3: TGTGCCAGCAGCCAAGACGACCTCTCTGGAAACACCATATATTTT. This encodes CASSQDDLSGNTIYF.

Details on this clonotype: Since the library was made to target alpha chains, this beta chain is a stray read and its abundance is not meaningful. The CDR3 region is CASSEVRVQFF. CDR3 nucleotides: TGTGCCAGCAGTGAAGTCCGAGTGCAGTTCTTC. The rearrangement uses TRBV2 and TRBJ2-1; no firm D call. The CDR3 has 11 amino acids. Germline values: CDR1 SNHLY, CDR2 FYNNEI. The V and J ends lost 1 base and 12 bases respectively, with 7 bases between them.

This clonotype is deemed large. This beta chain slipped into a library made for alpha chains as a stray read, so its size is not meaningful. The chain combines TRBV5-4 with TRBJ2-7; D unresolved. The V end was cut by 3 bases, the J end by 2 bases, with 9 bases between. The CDR3 totals 13 residues. From germline, CDR1 is SGHNT and CDR2 YYREEE (reference sequence). The chain's CDR3 is CASSSKTAYEQYF. CDR3 in DNA: TGTGCCAGCAGCTCAAAGACCGCCTACGAGCAGTACTTC.

As to this clonotype: Since the library was made to target alpha chains, this beta chain is a stray read and its abundance is not meaningful. The J gene is TRBJ2-2, the V gene TRBV20-1; D remains unclear. V lost 5 bases to trimming and J lost 6 bases, with 7 bases between them. CDR1 DFQATT and CDR2 SNEGSKA come from the germline V gene (reference sequence). CDR3 length: 11 residues. CDR3 sequence reads: CSALRPGELFF. CDR3 DNA sequence: TGCAGTGCTCTCCGGCCCGGGGAGCTGTTTTTT.

With respect to this clonotype: This beta chain is an unintended read in a library built for alpha chains; its size means little. This chain joins TRBV19 and TRBJ1-1; D remains unclear. This CDR3 comprises 13 residues. The germline V gene has CDR1 LNHDA and CDR2 SQIVND (reference sequence). The V end was cut by 6 bases, the J end by 1 base, with 9 bases between. CDR3 nucleotide sequence: TGTGCCAGTAGGACTTTCGAGAACACTGAAGCTTTCTTT. Translation: CASRTFENTEAFF.

This clonotype is large by share. This beta chain came through as a stray read in a library set up for alpha chains, and its size says little. The chain has TRBV24-1 and TRBJ2-3; the D gene is possibly TRBD2 (6 bases). This CDR3 is 16 amino acids long. From germline, CDR1 is KGHDR and CDR2 SFDVKD. V dropped 7 bases and J dropped 9 bases, with 25 bases sitting between them. CDR3 in amino acids: CATSKSAGSSPSTQYF. CDR3 nucleotide sequence: TGTGCCACCAGCAAAAGCGCCGGGAGCTCTCCTTCAACGCAGTATTTT.

This clonotype was observed a few times. Being off target in a library aimed at alpha chains, this beta chain has a size of little meaning. V and J are TRBV29-1 and TRBJ2-7; D might be TRBD2 (6 bases). The V end was cut by 6 bases, the J end by 3 bases, with 15 bases between. Germline assignment: CDR1 SQVTM and CDR2 ANQGSEA. The CDR3 is made up of 13 amino acids. The CDR3 is CSVRGGEDYEQYF. In DNA, the CDR3 is TGCAGCGTCAGAGGAGGGGAGGACTACGAGCAGTACTTC.

This clonotype is classed as hyperexpanded (1% or more). This beta chain is an off-target read within a library intended for alpha chains, so its frequency means little. V gene TRBV28 combines with J gene TRBJ2-7; TRBD2 is a possible D gene (5 bases). V lost 7 bases to trimming and J lost 5 bases, with 15 bases between them. CDR1 is MDHEN and CDR2 is SYDVKM in the germline V gene. This CDR3 has 13 amino acids. As DNA, the CDR3 is TGTGCCAGCAATCGGAACCCAGCGGACGAGCAGTACTTC. As protein: CASNRNPADEQYF.

This clonotype is labeled large. This beta chain lies outside the target of a library built for alpha chains; its clone size means little. CDR3 protein: CASSLGYEQYF. As DNA, the CDR3 is TGTGCCAGCAGCTTGGGCTACGAGCAGTACTTC. This chain uses TRBV5-5 with TRBJ2-7; D not certain. The CDR3 totals 11 residues. V was shortened by 0 bases and J by 3 bases, with 1 base between the two germline ends. Germline CDR1 is SGHKS and CDR2 is YYEKEE (reference sequence). The complete variable domain, with remaining parts taken from reference TRBV5-5 and TRBJ2-7, reads DAGVTQSPTHLIKTRGQQVTLRCSPISGHKSVSWYQQVLGQGPQFIFQYYEKEERGRGNFPDRFSARQFPNYSSELNVNALLLGDSALYLCASSLGYEQYFGPGTRLTVT.

Within the sample, this clonotype is hyperexpanded. This beta chain appears as a stray read in a library generated for alpha chains; its size is not informative. This rearrangement joins TRBV28 to TRBJ2-5, with 7 bases lining up with TRBD1. Germline V gene data show CDR1 as MDHEN and CDR2 as SYDVKM. This CDR3 is built from 14 residues. The V segment lost 7 bases and the J segment 2 bases; nucleotides outside the gene matches: 7. Written as DNA, the CDR3 is TGTGCCAGCACTTACGGACAGGTTCAAGAGACCCAGTACTTC. It is translated as CASTYGQVQETQYF.

Note on this clonotype: This beta chain is an off-target read within a library intended for alpha chains, so its frequency means little. The chain employs TRBV5-1 and TRBJ2-5, with D maybe TRBD2 (6 bases). The CDR3 totals 14 residues. Germline loops: CDR1 SGHRS, CDR2 YFSETQ. V was cut by 4 bases and J by 6 bases, with 16 bases left in between. Here the CDR3 reads CASSRGLLKKTQYF. CDR3 coding DNA: TGCGCCAGCAGCCGGGGACTCCTTAAGAAGACCCAGTACTTC. Supplemented by reference TRBV5-1 and TRBJ2-5, the full variable domain reads KAGVTQTPRYLIKTRGQQVTLSCSPISGHRSVSWYQQTPGQGLQFLFEYFSETQRNKGNFPGRFSGRQFSNSRSEMNVSTLELGDSALYLCASSRGLLKKTQYFGPGTRLLVL.

This clonotype is judged large. Because this beta chain is a stray read in a library intended to capture alpha chains, its abundance should not be given much weight. The chain links TRBV6-1 to TRBJ2-5, with D possibly being TRBD1 (6 bases). The CDR3 is 13 amino acids. CDR1 is MNHNS, CDR2 SASEGT, per germline. Trimming pared 6 bases from V and 2 bases from J, leaving 10 bases between. In DNA form, the CDR3 reads TGTGCCAGCAGCAGGACAGTACAAGAGACCCAGTACTTC. Encoded protein: CASSRTVQETQYF.

With respect to this clonotype: As an off-target read in a library built for alpha chains, this beta chain has a frequency of little significance. This chain links TRBV5-1 with TRBJ2-5, with 9 bases identical to TRBD1. This CDR3 spans 14 amino acids. Germline V gene data show CDR1 as SGHRS and CDR2 as YFSETQ. J lost 2 bases, V lost 3 bases, and 2 bases had no gene match. The CDR3 spells CASSSGQGQETQYF. CDR3 sequence (DNA): TGCGCCAGCAGCTCCGGACAGGGGCAAGAGACCCAGTACTTC.

This clonotype qualifies as large. The library was built for alpha chains, so this beta chain is an off-target read and its size means little. The chain combines TRBV12-3 or TRBV12-4 with TRBJ2-3, with 7 bases aligning to TRBD2. V lost 6 bases to trimming and J lost 2 bases; unmatched junction nucleotides: 2. CDR3 size: 13 residues. Here the CDR3 reads CASSGGTTDTQYF. As DNA, the CDR3 is TGTGCCAGCAGCGGGGGGACCACAGATACGCAGTATTTT.

In its sample, this clonotype ranks as large. A library made for alpha chains picked up this beta chain off target, so its size means little. The chain couples TRBV5-6 to TRBJ2-2; D is perhaps TRBD1 or TRBD2 (6 bases each). Trimming took off 4 bases at V and 7 bases at J, with 11 bases between the two ends. CDR1 is SGHDT and CDR2 is YYEEEE in the germline V gene. The CDR3 consists of 13 residues. Written as DNA, the CDR3 is TGTGCCAGCAGCCAACAGGGAGGCGGGGAGCTGTTTTTT. It translates to CASSQQGGGELFF.

This clonotype was picked up a small number of times. With the library built for alpha chains, this beta chain is off target and its frequency is not meaningful. The J gene is TRBJ2-1, the V gene TRBV30; 7 bases are a match to TRBD1. This CDR3 is built from 12 residues. V lost 1 base and J lost 10; bases outside the gene matches: 4. The V gene's germline CDR1 is GTSNPN and CDR2 SVGIG (reference sequence). DNA for the CDR3: TGTGCCTGGAGTGGACAGGGTGGAGAGCAGTTCTTC. This codes for CAWSGQGGEQFF. Based on the CDR3 plus reference TRBV30 and TRBJ2-1, the full variable domain is SQTIHQWPATLVQPVGSPLSLECTVEGTSNPNLYWYRQAAGRGLQLLFYSVGIGQISSEVPQNLSASRPQDRQFILSSKKLLLSDSGFYLCAWSGQGGEQFFGPGTRLTVL.

By sample share, this clonotype is large. For a library built for alpha chains, this beta chain is a stray read; little rests on its size. This chain joins TRBV10-1 and TRBJ2-2, with 8 bases aligning to TRBD1. This CDR3 is 14 amino acids long. V lost 6 bases to trimming and J lost 4 bases; unmatched junction nucleotides: 4. The V gene's germline CDR1 is WNHNN and CDR2 SYGVQD (reference sequence). The CDR3 DNA follows: TGCGCCAGCAGACGGGACAGGTCCACCGGGGAGCTGTTTTTT. Amino acids: CASRRDRSTGELFF.

A remark on this clonotype: As an off-target read in a library built for alpha chains, this beta chain has a frequency of little significance. The chain carries TRBV18 and TRBJ2-2; D is undetermined. Trimming left V 2 bases short and J 7 bases short, with 2 bases between. Per germline, CDR1 KGHSH and CDR2 LQKENI. The CDR3 has 11 amino acids. The DNA for the CDR3 is TGTGCCAGCTCACCAGACGGGGAGCTGTTTTTT. This translates into CASSPDGELFF.

This clonotype appeared once. Since it is a stray read in a library aimed at alpha chains, this beta chain has a size that is not meaningful. The rearrangement uses TRBV12-3 or TRBV12-4 and TRBJ2-3; no reliable D call. CDR3 size: 13 residues. The V gene lost 2 bases and the J gene lost 1 base, with 4 bases spanning the gap. CDR3 in DNA: TGTGCCAGCAGTTTAAGCCGCACAGATACGCAGTATTTT. It codes for CASSLSRTDTQYF.

Judged by abundance, this clonotype is large. The library was prepared for alpha chains; this beta chain is a stray read, so its frequency means little. The J gene is TRBJ2-1, the V gene TRBV7-2; TRBD1 is a possible D gene (6 bases). The CDR3 is made up of 14 amino acids. From germline, CDR1 is SGHTA and CDR2 FQGNSA. V lost 5 bases and J 2 bases, leaving 10 bases between the germline ends. The CDR3 here is CASSGRTAYNEQFF. The DNA of the CDR3 is TGTGCCAGCAGCGGCAGGACAGCCTACAATGAGCAGTTCTTC.

About this clonotype: This clone may be a read error of a much larger clone one base away. For a library built for alpha chains, this beta chain is a stray read; little rests on its size. In nucleotides, the CDR3 is TGTGCCAGCAGTAAACCAAGGACAGGGGGGACCGGGGAGCTGTTTTTT. This sequence encodes CASSKPRTGGTGELFF. The rearrangement uses TRBV2 and TRBJ2-2, with 10 bases fitting TRBD1. Germline lookup yields CDR1 SNHLY and CDR2 FYNNEI. V trimming: 5 bases; J trimming: 5 bases; junction bases outside the gene matches: 8. The length of the CDR3 is 16 residues.

As concerns this clonotype: This beta chain is an off-target read within a library intended for alpha chains, so its frequency means little. The V and J genes are TRBV6-4 and TRBJ2-5; 7 bases line up with TRBD1. CDR1 and CDR2 (germline): MRHNA, SNTAGT. V gave up 6 bases and J gave up 7 bases; unmatched junction bases: 8. The CDR3 spans 13 residues. In DNA, the CDR3 is TGTGCCAGCAGCGCGGACAGGAGAGGGACCCAGTACTTC. It specifies CASSADRRGTQYF.